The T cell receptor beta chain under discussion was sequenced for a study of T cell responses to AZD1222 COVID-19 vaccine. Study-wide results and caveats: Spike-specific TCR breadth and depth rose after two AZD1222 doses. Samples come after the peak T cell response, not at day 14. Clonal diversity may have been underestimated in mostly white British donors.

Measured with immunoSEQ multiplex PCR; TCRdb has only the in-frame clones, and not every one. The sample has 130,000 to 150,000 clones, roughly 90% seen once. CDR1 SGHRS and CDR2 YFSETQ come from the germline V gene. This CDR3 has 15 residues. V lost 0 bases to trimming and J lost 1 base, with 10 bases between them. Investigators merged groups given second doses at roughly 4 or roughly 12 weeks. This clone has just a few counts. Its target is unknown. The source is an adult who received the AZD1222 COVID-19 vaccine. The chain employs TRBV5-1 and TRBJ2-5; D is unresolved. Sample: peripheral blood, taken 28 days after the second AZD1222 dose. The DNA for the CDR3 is TGCGCCAGCAGCTTGGCCGTCTACCTCCAAGAGACCCAGTACTTC. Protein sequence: CASSLAVYLQETQYF.